This T cell receptor (beta chain) is from a study of blood T cells in healthy people across ages. Study-wide findings and caveats: Long-lived donors exceeded aged donors in naive CD4+ cells and diversity. With donor CMV status unknown, expanded clonotype changes were possibly confounded.

Each individual donor underwent a draw of ten milliliters of peripheral blood. Trimming shortened V by 0 bases and J by 7 bases, and 11 bases separated the two germline ends. The CDR3 is 15 amino acids. Germline V gives CDR1 SGHRS, CDR2 YFSETQ. This clonotype was counted between two and nine times. Its antigen is still unknown. Then a second PCR, running about 6 to 12 cycles, was carried out with a sample-barcoded 5' primer and a J-beta primer mix. TCRdb recomputed calls from the 5' RACE reads with MiXCR, one row per CDR3 protein. The data show approximately 940,000 distinct CDR3 sequences, around 46% seen once.

The rearrangement joins TRBV5-1 to TRBJ1-6, with unresolved D. This TCR derives from a young man in good health. Sequenced sample: blood. In nucleotides, the CDR3 is TGCGCCAGCAGCTTGGCCGGGGAAGGCAATTCACCCCTCCACTTT. It specifies CASSLAGEGNSPLHF.